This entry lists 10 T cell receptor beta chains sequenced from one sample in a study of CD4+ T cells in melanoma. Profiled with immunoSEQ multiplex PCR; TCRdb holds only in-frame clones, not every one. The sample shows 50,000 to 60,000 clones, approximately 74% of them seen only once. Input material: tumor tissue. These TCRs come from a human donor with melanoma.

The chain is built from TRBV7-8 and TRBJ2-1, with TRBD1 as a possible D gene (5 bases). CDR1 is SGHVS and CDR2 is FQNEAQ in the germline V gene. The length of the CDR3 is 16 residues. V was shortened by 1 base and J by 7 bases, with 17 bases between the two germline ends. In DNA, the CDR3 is TGTGCCAGCAGCTTAGTTAGAAACGCAGGGTCTAATGAGCAGTTCTTC. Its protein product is CASSLVRNAGSNEQFF.

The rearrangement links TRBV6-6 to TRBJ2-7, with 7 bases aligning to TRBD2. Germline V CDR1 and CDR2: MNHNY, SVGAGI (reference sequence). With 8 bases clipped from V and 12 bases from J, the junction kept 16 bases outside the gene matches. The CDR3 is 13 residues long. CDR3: CASATNAGEKLYF. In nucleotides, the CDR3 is TGTGCCAGCGCCACCAACGCGGGGGAGAAACTGTACTTC.

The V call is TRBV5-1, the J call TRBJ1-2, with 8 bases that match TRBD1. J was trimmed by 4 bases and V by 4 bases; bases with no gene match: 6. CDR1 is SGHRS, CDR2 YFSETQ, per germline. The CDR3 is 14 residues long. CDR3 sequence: CASSHGQGGYGYTF. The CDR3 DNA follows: TGCGCCAGCAGCCACGGACAGGGTGGCTATGGCTACACCTTC.

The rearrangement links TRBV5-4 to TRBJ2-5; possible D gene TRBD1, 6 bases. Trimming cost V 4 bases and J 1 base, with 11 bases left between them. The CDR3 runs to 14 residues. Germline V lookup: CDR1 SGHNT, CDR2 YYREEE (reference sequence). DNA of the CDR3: TGTGCCAGCAGCCCGGTACAGGGCCAAGAGACCCAGTACTTC. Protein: CASSPVQGQETQYF. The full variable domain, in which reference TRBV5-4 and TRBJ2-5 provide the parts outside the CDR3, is ETGVTQSPTHLIKTRGQQVTLRCSSQSGHNTVSWYQQALGQGPQFIFQYYREEENGRGNFPPRFSGLQFPNYSSELNVNALELDDSALYLCASSPVQGQETQYFGPGTRLLVL.

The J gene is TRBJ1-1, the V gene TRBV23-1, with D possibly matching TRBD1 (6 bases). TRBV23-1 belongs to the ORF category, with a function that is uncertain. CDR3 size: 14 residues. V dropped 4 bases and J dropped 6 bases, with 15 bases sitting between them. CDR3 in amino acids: CASSPGQITAEAFF. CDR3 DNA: TGCGCCAGCAGTCCAGGACAGATAACAGCTGAAGCTTTCTTT.

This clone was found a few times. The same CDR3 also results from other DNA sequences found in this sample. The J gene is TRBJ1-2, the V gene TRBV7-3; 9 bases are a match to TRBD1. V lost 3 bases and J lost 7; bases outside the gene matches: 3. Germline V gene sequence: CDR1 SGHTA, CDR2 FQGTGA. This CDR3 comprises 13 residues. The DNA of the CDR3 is TGTGCCAGCAGCTTGGGGACAGGGAGTGGCTACACCTTC. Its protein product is CASSLGTGSGYTF.

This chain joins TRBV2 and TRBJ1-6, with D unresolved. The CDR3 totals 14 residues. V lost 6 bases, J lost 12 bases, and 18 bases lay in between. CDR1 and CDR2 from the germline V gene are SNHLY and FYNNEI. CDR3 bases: TGTGCCAGCAGAGCCGGGCTCGCGGTTAAACCCCTCCACTTT. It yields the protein CASRAGLAVKPLHF.

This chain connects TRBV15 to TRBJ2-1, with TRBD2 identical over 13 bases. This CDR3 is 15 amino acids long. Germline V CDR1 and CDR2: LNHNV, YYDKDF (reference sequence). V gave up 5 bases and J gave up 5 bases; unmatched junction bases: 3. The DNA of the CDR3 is TGTGCCACCAGCGAGGGGACTAGCGGGGACAATGAGCAGTTCTTC. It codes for CATSEGTSGDNEQFF. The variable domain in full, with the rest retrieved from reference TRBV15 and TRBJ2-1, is DAMVIQNPRYQVTQFGKPVTLSCSQTLNHNVMYWYQQKSSQAPKLLFHYYDKDFNNEADTPDNFQSRRPNTSFCFLDIRSPGLGDTAMYLCATSEGTSGDNEQFFGPGTRLTVL.

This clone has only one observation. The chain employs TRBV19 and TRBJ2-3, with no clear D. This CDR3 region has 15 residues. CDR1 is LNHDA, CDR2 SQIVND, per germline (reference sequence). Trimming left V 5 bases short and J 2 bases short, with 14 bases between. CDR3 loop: CASSGWGRDTDTQYF. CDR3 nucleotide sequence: TGTGCCAGTAGTGGGTGGGGAAGGGACACAGATACGCAGTATTTT.

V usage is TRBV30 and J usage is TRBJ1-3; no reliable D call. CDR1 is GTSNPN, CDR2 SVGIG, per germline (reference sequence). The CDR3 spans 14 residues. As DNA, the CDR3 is TGTGCGGGAGCCGGAGCGGAATCTGGAAACACCATATATTTT. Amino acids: CAGAGAESGNTIYF.